The present T cell receptor beta chain was sequenced within a study of CD8+ T cells in alopecia areata. The study, taken as a whole, reports: Across lesional scalp, and particularly alopecia totalis/universalis, clonality surpassed that of normal scalp.

With respect to this clone: As yet, its antigen is unknown.

The treatment denotes: oral pan-JAK inhibitor, 5-10 mg twice daily. Sequencing relied on a cDNA template that was reverse transcribed from extracted RNA. The assay was immunoSEQ multiplex PCR, and TCRdb's table has in-frame clones only and misses some. The sample has some 200,000 clones, 45% to 65% seen once. The germline CDR1 and CDR2 sequences are SQVTM and ANQGSEA. CDR3 length: 13 amino acids. V was clipped by 6 bases and J by 2 bases, with 14 bases between them. This chain uses TRBV29-1 with TRBJ2-7; D might be TRBD2 (6 bases). The sequences come from CD4+ T cells sorted from blood, collected at week 4, from a patient treated with tofacitinib. The clonotype originates from a human donor with alopecia areata. The CDR3 DNA reads TGCAGCGTAAAGACTAGGATCCCCTACGAGCAGTACTTC. It yields the protein CSVKTRIPYEQYF.